The entry below gives a single T cell receptor (beta chain) sequence along with its context. The entry originates in a study of preoperative IRX-2 immunotherapy in early breast cancer. Sequencing was performed with immunoSEQ multiplex PCR; in TCRdb, only in-frame clones are kept and a portion is missing. The sample records roughly 62,000 clones, less than 95% being singletons. In germline, CDR1 is SGHTS, CDR2 YDEGEE. Trimming took off 4 bases at V and 0 bases at J, with 14 bases between the two ends. The CDR3 sequence is 16 residues long. Indicated treatment: preoperative locoregional IRX-2 cytokine immunotherapy. This phase Ib study tested locoregional IRX-2 cytokine immunotherapy given before surgery.

Sampling took place from a patient treated with IRX-2 immunotherapy. The source of this sequence is a human donor with breast cancer. V gene TRBV5-8 combines with J gene TRBJ2-4; possibly TRBD2 for D (5 bases). CDR3 region: CASSPGGPGAKNIQYF. The CDR3, as DNA: TGTGCCAGCAGCCCCGGCGGGCCGGGAGCCAAAAACATTCAGTACTTC.